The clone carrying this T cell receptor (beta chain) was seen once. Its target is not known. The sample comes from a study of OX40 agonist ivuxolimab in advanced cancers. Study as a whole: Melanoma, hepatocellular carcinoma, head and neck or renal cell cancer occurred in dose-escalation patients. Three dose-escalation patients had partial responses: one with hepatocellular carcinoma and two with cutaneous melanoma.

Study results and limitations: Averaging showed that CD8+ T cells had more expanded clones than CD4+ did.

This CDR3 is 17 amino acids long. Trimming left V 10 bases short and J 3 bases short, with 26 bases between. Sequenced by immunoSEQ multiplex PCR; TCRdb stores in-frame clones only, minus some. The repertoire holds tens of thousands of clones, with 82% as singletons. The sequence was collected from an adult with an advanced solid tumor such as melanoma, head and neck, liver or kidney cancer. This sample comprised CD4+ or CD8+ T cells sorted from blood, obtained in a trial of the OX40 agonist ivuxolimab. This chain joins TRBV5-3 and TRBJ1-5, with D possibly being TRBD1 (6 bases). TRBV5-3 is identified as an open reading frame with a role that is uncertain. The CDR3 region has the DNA TGTGCCCGAAAATCGGCCAAACAGGGAGACCTCAATCAGCCCCAGCATTTT. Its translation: CARKSAKQGDLNQPQHF.